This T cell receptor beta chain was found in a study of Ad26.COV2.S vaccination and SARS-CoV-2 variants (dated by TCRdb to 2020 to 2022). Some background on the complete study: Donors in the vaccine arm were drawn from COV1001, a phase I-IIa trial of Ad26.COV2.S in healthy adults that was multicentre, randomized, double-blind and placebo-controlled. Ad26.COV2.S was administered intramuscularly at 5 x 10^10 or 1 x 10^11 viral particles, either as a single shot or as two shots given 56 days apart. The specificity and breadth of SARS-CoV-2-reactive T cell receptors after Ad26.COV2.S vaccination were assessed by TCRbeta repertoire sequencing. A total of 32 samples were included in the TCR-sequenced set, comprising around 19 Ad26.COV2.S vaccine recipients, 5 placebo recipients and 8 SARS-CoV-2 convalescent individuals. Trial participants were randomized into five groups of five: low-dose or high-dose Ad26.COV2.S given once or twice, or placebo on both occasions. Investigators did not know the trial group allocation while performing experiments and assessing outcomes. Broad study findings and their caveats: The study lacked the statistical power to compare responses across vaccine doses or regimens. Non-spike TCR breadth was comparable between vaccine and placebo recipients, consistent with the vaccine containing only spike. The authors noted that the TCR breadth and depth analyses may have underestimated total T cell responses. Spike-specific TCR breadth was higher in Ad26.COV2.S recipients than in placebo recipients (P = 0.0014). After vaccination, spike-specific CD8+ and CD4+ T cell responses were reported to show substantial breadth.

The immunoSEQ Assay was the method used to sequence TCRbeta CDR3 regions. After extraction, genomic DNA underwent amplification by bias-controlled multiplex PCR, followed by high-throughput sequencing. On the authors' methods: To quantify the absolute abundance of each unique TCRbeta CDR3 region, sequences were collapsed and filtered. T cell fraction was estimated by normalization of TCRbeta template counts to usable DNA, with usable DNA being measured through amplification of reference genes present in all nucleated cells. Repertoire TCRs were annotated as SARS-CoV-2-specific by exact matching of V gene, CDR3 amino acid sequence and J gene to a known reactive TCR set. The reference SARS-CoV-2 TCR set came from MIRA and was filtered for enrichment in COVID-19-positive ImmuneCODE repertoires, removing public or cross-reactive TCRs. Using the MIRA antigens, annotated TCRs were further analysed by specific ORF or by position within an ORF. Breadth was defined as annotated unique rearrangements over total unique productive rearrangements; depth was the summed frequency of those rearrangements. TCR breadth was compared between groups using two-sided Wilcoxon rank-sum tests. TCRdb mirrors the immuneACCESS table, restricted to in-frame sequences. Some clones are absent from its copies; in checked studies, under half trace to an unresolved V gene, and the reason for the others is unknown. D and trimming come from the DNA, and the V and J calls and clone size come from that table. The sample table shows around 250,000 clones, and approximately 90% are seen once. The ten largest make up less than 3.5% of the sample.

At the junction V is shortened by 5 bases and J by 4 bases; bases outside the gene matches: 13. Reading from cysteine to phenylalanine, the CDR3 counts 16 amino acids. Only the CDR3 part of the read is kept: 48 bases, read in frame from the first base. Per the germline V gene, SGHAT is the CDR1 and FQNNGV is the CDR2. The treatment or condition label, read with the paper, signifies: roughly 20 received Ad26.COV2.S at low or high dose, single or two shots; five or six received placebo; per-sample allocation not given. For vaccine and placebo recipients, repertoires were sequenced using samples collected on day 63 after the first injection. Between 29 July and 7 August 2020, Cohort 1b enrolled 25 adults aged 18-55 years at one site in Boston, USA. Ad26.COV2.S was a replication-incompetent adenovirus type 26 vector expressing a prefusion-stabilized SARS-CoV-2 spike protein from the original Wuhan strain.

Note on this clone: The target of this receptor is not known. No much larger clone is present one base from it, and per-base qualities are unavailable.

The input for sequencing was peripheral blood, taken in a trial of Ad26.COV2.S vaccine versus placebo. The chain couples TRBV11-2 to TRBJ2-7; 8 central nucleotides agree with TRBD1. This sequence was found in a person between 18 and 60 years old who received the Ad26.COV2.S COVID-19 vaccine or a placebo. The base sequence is TGTGCCAGCAGCGCGGGGACAGGCCCCCGGAGGTACGAGCAGTACTTC. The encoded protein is CASSAGTGPRRYEQYF.